This section outlines one TCR beta chain sequence together with its context. No antigen is known for it. The input lacks base qualities; no much larger clone sits a single base away. The immunoSEQ Assay, a bias-controlled multiplex PCR, was used to amplify TCRbeta CDR3 regions from genomic DNA. Turning to the authors' computational methods: Nucleated cell counts per sample were estimated from amplification of reference gene primers within the assay. To quantify the absolute abundance of each unique TCRbeta CDR3 rearrangement, sequence reads were collapsed and filtered. For each sample, productive Simpson clonality was calculated as the square root of Simpson's diversity index across productive rearrangements. TCRdb provides this immuneACCESS table in a form limited to in-frame rearrangements. Some clones are lacking; in checked studies, under half of them reflect an unresolved V gene, and why the rest are absent is not known. Clone size and V and J calls were adopted from that table, with D and trimming inferred from the DNA. Present in this sample are some 380,000 clones, nearly 90% of which were seen just once. The ten largest clonotypes hold 6% to 7.5% of the sample.

The CDR3 starts with the cysteine, ends with the phenylalanine, and has 17 residues. Of all the DNA, just the CDR3 is kept, 51 bases in frame from base 1. V loses 2 bases of germline sequence and J loses 8 bases, and the interval between the two ends is 23 bases. CDR1 KGHDR and CDR2 SFDVKD were looked up in the germline V gene. These data belong to a study of blood T cell repertoires in COVID-19 (dated by TCRdb to the early 2020s). As for the study more broadly: The collaborator samples originated in the United States, Italy and Spain and spanned the acute and convalescent phases of COVID-19. The samples were drawn from the first 160 participants of the ongoing ImmuneRACE study and from more than 1,000 subjects provided by 6 global collaborators. A freely available public database, intended as a resource for researchers studying the immune response to SARS-CoV-2, is where the repertoires were released. Where available, HLA class I and class II types were taken from metadata supplied by the sample provider and were not determined by assay-based typing. Sample metadata almost always included a de-identified subject ID, COVID-19 status, age in years and sex. The dataset comprised deeply sampled blood TCRbeta repertoires from subjects exposed to, actively infected with, or recovered from COVID-19. The material from the prospective study consisted of cDNA or gDNA derived from T cells, B-cell-depleted T cells, or PBMCs. Broader findings and caveats from the paper: The amount of clinical and demographic metadata varied by source and participant and was provided uncurated.

Each collaborating institution followed its own protocols to collect whole blood in K2EDTA tubes. For TCRbeta analysis, collaborators shipped samples in one of three forms: frozen whole blood, isolated PBMCs, or DNA extracted from either of those sample types. The V gene is TRBV24-1 and the J gene is TRBJ1-1; the D gene identity is not certain. The sample consisted of peripheral blood. The receptor was derived from a man aged 18 to 30 with active or convalescent COVID-19. The bases are TGTGCCACCAGTGATTACTCCCGGTCAGGTAAGCCCACAGAAGCTTTCTTT. Translated, this is CATSDYSRSGKPTEAFF.